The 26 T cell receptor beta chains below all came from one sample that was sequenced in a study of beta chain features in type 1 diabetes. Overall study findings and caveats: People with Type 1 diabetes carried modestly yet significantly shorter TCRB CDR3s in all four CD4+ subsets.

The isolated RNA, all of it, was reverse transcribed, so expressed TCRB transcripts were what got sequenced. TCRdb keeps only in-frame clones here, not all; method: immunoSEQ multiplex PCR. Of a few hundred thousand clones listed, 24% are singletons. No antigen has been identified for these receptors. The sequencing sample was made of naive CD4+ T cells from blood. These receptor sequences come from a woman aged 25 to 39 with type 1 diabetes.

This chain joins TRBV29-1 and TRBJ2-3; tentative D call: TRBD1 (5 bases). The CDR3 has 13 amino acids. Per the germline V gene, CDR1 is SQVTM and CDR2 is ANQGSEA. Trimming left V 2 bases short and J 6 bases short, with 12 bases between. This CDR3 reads CSVEPQGEDTQYF. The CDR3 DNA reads TGCAGCGTTGAACCGCAGGGTGAGGATACGCAGTATTTT.

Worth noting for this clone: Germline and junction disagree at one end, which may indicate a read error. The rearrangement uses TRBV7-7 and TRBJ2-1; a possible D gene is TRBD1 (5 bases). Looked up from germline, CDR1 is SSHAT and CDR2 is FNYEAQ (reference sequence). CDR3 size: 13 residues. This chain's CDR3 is CASSLVRGNEQFF. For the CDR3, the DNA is TGTGCTAGCAGCTTAGTAAGGGGAAATGAGCAGTTCTTC.

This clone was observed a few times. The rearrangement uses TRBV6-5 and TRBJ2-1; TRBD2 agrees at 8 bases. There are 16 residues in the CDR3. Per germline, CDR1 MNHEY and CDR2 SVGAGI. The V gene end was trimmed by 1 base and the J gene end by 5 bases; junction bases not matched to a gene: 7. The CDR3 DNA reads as TGTGCCAGCAGTTACTATACGGGAGGGTTCAACAATGAGCAGTTCTTC. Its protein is CASSYYTGGFNNEQFF.

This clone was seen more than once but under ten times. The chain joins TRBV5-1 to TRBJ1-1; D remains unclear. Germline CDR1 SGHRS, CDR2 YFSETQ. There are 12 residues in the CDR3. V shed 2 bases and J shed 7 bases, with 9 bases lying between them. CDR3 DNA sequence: TGCGCCAGCAGCTTAAGAGGACTTGAAGCTTTCTTT. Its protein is CASSLRGLEAFF. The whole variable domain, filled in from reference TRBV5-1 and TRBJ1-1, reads KAGVTQTPRYLIKTRGQQVTLSCSPISGHRSVSWYQQTPGQGLQFLFEYFSETQRNKGNFPGRFSGRQFSNSRSEMNVSTLELGDSALYLCASSLRGLEAFFGQGTRLTVV.

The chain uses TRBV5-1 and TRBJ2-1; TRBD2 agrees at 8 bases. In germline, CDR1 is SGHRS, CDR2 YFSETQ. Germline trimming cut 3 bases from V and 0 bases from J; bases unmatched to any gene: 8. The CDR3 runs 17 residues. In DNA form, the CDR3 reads TGCGCCAGCAGCTGGCAACTAGCGGAGATCTCCTACAATGAGCAGTTCTTC. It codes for CASSWQLAEISYNEQFF.

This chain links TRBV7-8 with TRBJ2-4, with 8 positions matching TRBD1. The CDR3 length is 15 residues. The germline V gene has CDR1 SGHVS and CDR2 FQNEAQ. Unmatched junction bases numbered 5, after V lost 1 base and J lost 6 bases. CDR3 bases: TGTGCCAGCAGCTTAGGCGGACAGGGAAGAAACATTCAGTACTTC. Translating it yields CASSLGGQGRNIQYF.

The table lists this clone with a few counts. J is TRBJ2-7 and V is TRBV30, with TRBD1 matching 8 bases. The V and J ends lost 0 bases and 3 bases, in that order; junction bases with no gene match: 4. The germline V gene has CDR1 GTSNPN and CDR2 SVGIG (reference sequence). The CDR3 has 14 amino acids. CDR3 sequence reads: CAWSVGRGRYEQYF. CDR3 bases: TGTGCCTGGAGTGTAGGCAGGGGGCGCTACGAGCAGTACTTC.

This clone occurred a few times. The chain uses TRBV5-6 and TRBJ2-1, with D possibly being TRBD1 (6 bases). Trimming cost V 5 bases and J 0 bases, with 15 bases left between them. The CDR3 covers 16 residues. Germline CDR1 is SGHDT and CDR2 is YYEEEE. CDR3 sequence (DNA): TGTGCCAGCAGGAGAGGGGGTCCAAGCTCCTACAATGAGCAGTTCTTC. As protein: CASRRGGPSSYNEQFF. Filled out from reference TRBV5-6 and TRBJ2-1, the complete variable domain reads DAGVTQSPTHLIKTRGQQVTLRCSPKSGHDTVSWYQQALGQGPQFIFQYYEEEERQRGNFPDRFSGHQFPNYSSELNVNALLLGDSALYLCASRRGGPSSYNEQFFGPGTRLTVL.

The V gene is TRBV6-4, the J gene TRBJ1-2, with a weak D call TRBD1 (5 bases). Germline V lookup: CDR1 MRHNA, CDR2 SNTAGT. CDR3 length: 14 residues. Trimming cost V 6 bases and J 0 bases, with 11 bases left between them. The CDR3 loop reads CASSRDSTNYGYTF. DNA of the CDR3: TGTGCCAGCAGCAGGGACTCAACTAACTATGGCTACACCTTC.

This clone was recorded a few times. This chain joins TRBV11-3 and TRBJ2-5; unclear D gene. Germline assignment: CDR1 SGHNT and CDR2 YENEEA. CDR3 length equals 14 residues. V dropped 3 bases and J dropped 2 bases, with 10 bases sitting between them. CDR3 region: CASSLSPAQETQYF. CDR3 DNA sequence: TGTGCCAGCAGCTTGAGTCCCGCTCAAGAGACCCAGTACTTC.

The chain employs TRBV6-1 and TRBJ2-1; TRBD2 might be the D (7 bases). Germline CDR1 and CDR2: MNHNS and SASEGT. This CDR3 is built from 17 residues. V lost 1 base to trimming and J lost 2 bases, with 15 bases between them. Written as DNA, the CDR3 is TGTGCCAGCAGTGAAGTGGGGAGGGGGAGAACCTACAATGAGCAGTTCTTC. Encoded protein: CASSEVGRGRTYNEQFF.

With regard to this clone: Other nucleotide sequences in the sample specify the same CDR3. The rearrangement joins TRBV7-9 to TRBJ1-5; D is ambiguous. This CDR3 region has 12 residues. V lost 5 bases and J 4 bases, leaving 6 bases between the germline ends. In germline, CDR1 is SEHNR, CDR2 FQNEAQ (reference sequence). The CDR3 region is CASSPPNQPQHF. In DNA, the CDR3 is TGTGCCAGCAGCCCCCCAAATCAGCCCCAGCATTTT.

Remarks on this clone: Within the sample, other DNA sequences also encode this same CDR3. In DNA form, the CDR3 reads TGTGCCAGCTCTCCTCCGACAGTCCAAGAGACCCAGTACTTC. Its translation is CASSPPTVQETQYF. This chain connects TRBV18 to TRBJ2-5; weak D call: TRBD1 (5 bases). Germline V CDR1 and CDR2: KGHSH, LQKENI. Trimming took 6 bases from V and 1 from J, leaving 12 bases between them. CDR3 length: 14 residues.

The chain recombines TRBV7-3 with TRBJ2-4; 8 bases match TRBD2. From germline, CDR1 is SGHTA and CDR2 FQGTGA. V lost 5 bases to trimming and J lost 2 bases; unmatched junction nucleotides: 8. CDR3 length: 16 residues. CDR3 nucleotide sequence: TGTGCCAGCAGCCTCGAACCGGGAGGGCCCAAAAACATTCAGTACTTC. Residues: CASSLEPGGPKNIQYF.

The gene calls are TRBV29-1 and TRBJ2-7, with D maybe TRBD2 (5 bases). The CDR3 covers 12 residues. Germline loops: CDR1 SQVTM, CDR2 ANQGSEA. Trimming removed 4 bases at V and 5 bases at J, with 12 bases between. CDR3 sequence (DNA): TGCAGCGTTGCTAGGGAGAGGAACGAGCAGTACTTC. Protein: CSVARERNEQYF.

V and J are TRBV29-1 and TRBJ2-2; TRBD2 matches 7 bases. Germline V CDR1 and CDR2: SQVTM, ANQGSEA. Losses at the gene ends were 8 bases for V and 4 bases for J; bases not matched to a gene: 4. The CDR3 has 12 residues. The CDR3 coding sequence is TGCAGCCCTGGGGGGGGCACCGGGGAGCTGTTTTTT. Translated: CSPGGGTGELFF.

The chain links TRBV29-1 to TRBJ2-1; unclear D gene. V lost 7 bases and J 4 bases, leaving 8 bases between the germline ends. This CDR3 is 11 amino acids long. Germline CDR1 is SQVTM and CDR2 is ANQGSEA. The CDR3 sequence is CSALLYNEQFF. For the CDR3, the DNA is TGCAGCGCCCTGCTATACAATGAGCAGTTCTTC.

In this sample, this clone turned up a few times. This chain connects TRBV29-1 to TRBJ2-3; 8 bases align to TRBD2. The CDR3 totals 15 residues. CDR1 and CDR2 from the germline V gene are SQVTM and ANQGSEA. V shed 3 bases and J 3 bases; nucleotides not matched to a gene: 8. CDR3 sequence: CSVDRAGVGTDTQYF. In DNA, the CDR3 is TGCAGCGTTGATCGAGCGGGAGTCGGTACAGATACGCAGTATTTT.

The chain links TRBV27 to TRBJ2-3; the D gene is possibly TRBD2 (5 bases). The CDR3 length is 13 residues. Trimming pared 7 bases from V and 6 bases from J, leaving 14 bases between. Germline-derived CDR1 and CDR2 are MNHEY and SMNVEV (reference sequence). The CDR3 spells CASIQRGVDTQYF. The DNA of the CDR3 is TGTGCCAGCATCCAACGGGGAGTTGATACGCAGTATTTT.

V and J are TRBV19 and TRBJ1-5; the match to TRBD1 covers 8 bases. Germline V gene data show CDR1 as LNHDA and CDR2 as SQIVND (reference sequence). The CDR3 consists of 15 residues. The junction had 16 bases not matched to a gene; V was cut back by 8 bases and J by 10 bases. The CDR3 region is CASSLGQGALDPQHF. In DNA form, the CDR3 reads TGTGCCAGTTCCCTGGGGCAGGGGGCCCTGGATCCCCAGCATTTT.

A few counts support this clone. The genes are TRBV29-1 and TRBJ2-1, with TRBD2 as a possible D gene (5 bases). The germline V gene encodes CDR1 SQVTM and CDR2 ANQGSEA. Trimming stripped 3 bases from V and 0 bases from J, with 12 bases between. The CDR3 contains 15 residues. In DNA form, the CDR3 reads TGCAGCGTTGAGTGGGTAGGGAGCTCCTACAATGAGCAGTTCTTC. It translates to CSVEWVGSSYNEQFF.

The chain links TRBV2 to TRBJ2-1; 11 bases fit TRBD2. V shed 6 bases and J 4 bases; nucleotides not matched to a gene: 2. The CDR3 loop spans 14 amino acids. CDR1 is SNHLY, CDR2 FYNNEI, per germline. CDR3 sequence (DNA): TGTGCCAGCAGGGGACTAGCGGTATACAATGAGCAGTTCTTC. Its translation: CASRGLAVYNEQFF. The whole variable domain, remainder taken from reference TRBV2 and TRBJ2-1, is EPEVTQTPSHQVTQMGQEVILRCVPISNHLYFYWYRQILGQKVEFLVSFYNNEISEKSEIFDDQFSVERPDGSNFTLKIRSTKLEDSAMYFCASRGLAVYNEQFFGPGTRLTVL.

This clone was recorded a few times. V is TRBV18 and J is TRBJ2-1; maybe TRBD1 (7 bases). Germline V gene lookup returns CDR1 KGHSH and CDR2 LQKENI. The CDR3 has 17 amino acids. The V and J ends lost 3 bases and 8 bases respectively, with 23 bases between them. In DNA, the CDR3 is TGTGCCAGCTCACCGTTTGGAGGGGGACAGCTTCTTTATGAGCAGTTCTTC. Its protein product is CASSPFGGGQLLYEQFF. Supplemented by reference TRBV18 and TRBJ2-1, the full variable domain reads NAGVMQNPRHLVRRRGQEARLRCSPMKGHSHVYWYRQLPEEGLKFMVYLQKENIIDESGMPKERFSAEFPKEGPSILRIQQVVRGDSAAYFCASSPFGGGQLLYEQFFGPGTRLTVL.

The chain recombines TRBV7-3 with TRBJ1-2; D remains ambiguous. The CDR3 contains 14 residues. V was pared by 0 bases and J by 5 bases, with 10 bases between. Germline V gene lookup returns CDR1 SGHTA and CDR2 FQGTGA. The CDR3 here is CASSLTFNEYGYTF. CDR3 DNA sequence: TGTGCCAGCAGCTTAACGTTCAATGAGTATGGCTACACCTTC.

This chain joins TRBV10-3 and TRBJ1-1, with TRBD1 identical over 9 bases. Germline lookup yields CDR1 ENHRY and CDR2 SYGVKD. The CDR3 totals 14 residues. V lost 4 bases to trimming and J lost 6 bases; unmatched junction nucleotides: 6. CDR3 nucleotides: TGTGCCATCAGTGGAGGACAGGGGAAGGCTGAAGCTTTCTTT. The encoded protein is CAISGGQGKAEAFF.

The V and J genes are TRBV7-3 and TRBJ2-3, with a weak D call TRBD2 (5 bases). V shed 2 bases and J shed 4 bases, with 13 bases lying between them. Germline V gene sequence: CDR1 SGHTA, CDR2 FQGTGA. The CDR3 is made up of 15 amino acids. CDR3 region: CASSLVSSNADTQYF. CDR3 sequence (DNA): TGTGCCAGCAGCTTAGTGTCTAGCAATGCAGATACGCAGTATTTT.